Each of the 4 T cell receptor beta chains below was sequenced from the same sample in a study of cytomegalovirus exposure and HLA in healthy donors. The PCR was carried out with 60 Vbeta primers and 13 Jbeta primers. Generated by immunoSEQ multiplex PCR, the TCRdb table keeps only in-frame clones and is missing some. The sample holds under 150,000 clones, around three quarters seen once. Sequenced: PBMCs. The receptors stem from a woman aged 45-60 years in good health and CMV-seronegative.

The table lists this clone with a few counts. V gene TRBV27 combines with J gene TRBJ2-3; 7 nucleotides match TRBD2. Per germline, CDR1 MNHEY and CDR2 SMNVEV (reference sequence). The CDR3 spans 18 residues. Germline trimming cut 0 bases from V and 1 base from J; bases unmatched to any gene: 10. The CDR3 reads CASSLSPLAETRTDTQYF. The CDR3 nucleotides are TGTGCCAGCAGTTTATCACCCCTAGCGGAGACGCGCACAGATACGCAGTATTTT.

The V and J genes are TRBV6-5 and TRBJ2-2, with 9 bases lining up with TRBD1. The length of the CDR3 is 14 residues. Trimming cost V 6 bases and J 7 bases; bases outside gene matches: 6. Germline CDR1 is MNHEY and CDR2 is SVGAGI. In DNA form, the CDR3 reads TGTGCCAGCAGGCTCGGACAGGGGTACGGGGAGCTGTTTTTT. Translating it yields CASRLGQGYGELFF.

The CDR3 loop is CAWSLDSWAGGYTF. CDR3 bases: TGTGCCTGGTCCCTCGACAGTTGGGCTGGAGGCTACACCTTC. The genes are TRBV30 and TRBJ1-2, with D possibly being TRBD1 (5 bases). Trimming left V 5 bases short and J 8 bases short, with 21 bases between. The CDR3 contains 14 residues. Per germline, CDR1 GTSNPN and CDR2 SVGIG (reference sequence).

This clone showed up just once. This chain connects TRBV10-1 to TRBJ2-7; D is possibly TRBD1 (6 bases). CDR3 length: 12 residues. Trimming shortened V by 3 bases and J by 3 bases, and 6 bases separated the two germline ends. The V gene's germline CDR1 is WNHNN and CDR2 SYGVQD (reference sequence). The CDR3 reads CASSDRGYEQYV. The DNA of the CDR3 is TGCGCCAGCAGTGACAGGGGCTACGAGCAGTACGTC.